What follows describes a single T cell receptor (beta chain). These data come from a study of blood T cell repertoires in COVID-19. Method: immunoSEQ multiplex PCR; TCRdb's copy keeps in-frame clones and lacks some. Of under 75,000 clones listed, 80% to 95% are singletons. V shed 3 bases, J shed 7 bases, and the junction held 6 bases outside the gene matches. CDR3 length equals 17 residues. Germline CDR1 reads LGHNA; CDR2 reads YSLEER. This TCR was sampled from a man aged 45-60 years with active COVID-19. Sequenced sample: peripheral blood. This chain joins TRBV4-3 and TRBJ2-1; 16 nucleotides match TRBD2. CDR3 loop: CASSQGLAGGPRNEQFF. Here the CDR3 DNA reads TGCGCCAGCAGCCAGGGACTAGCGGGGGGGCCTCGGAATGAGCAGTTCTTC.